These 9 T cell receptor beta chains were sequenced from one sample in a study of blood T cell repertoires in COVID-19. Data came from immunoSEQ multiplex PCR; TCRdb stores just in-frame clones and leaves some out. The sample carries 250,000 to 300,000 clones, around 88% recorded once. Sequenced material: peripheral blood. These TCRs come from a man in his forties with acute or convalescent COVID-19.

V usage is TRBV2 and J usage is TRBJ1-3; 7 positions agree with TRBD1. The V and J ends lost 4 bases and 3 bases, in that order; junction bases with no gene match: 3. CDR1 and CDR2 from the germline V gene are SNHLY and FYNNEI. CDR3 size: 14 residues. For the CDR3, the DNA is TGTGCCAGCAGTGGGACAGGCCATGGAAACACCATATATTTT. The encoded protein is CASSGTGHGNTIYF.

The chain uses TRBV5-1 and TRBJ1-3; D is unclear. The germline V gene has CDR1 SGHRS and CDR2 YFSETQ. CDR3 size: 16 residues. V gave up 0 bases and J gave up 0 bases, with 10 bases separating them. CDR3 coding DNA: TGCGCCAGCAGCTTGGGTTCTGGTAGCTCTGGAAACACCATATATTTT. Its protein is CASSLGSGSSGNTIYF. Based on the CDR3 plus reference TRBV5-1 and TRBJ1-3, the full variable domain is KAGVTQTPRYLIKTRGQQVTLSCSPISGHRSVSWYQQTPGQGLQFLFEYFSETQRNKGNFPGRFSGRQFSNSRSEMNVSTLELGDSALYLCASSLGSGSSGNTIYFGEGSWLTVV.

The CDR3 coding sequence is TGCGCCAGCAGCTTGGCCGCTCTAGCGGGATACAATGAGCAGTTCTTC. This gives the protein CASSLAALAGYNEQFF. This chain links TRBV5-1 with TRBJ2-1, with 9 bases identical to TRBD2. This CDR3 region has 16 residues. The trim removed 0 bases at V and 4 bases at J, leaving 5 bases unmatched. Germline assignment: CDR1 SGHRS and CDR2 YFSETQ.

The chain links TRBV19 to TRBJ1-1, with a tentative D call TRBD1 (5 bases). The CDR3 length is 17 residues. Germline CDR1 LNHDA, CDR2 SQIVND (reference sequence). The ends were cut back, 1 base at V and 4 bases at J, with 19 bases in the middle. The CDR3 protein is CASSIGRGGVRRTEAFF. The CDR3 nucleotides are TGTGCCAGTAGTATAGGCCGGGGGGGGGTTCGCCGCACTGAAGCTTTCTTT.

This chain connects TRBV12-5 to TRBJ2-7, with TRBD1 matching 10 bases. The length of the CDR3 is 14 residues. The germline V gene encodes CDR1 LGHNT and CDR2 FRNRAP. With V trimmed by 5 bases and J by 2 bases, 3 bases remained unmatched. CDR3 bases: TGTGCTAGTGGTCCCGGGACAGGGGCCTACGAGCAGTACTTC. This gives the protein CASGPGTGAYEQYF.

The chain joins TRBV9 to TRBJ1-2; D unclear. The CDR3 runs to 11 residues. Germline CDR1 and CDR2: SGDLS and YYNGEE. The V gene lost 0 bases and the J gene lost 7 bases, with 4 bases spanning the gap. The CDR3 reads CASSVATGYTF. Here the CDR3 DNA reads TGTGCCAGCAGCGTAGCTACTGGCTACACCTTC.

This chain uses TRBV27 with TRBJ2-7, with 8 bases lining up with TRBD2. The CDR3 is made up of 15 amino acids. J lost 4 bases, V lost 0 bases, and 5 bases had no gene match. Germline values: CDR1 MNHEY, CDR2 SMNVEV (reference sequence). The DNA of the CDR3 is TGTGCCAGCAGTTTATCCCCGCCTAGCGGGTACGAGCAGTACTTC. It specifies CASSLSPPSGYEQYF.

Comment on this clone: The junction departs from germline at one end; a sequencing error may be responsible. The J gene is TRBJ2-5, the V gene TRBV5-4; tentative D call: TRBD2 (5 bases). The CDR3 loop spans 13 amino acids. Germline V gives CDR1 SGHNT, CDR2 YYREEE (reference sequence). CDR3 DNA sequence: TGTGCCAGCAGTTTGGCCGGGGTAGGGACCCAGTACTTC. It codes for CASSLAGVGTQYF.

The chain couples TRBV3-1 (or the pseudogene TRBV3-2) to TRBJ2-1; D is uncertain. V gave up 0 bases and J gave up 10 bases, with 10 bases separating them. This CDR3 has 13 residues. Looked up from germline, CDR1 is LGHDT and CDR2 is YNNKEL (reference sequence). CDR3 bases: TGTGCCAGCAGCCAAGATGGAGTGTCGGAGCAGTTCTTC. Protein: CASSQDGVSEQFF.